This T cell receptor beta chain emerged from a study of early T cells in non-severe SARS-CoV-2 infection. Germline V gene lookup returns CDR1 KGHSH and CDR2 LQKENI. CDR3 length: 14 amino acids. V lost 3 bases and J 3 bases, leaving 11 bases between the germline ends. TCRdb called the 5' RACE reads again in MiXCR, with one record for every CDR3 protein. Among fewer than 85,000 distinct CDR3 sequences listed, about a sixth were seen once. This clonotype was detected ten times or more. The rearrangement links TRBV18 to TRBJ1-1; unclear D gene. The sequenced material came from whole blood. The source is an adult who was a healthcare worker with PCR-confirmed SARS-CoV-2 infection or an uninfected control (not recorded which). The CDR3 DNA sequence: TGTGCCAGCTCACCTCTAGGAATGGACACTGAAGCTTTCTTT. Translation: CASSPLGMDTEAFF.